These T cell receptor beta chains were read from a single sample in a study of T-cell reconstitution after alpha-beta-depleted transplantation in children. Using its own MiXCR run on the PCR reads, TCRdb lists one record per CDR3 protein. In the table there are 450,000 to 600,000 distinct CDR3 sequences, roughly 13% of which are singletons. The source was PBMCs, mostly from graft donor cells, collected 360 days after TCRalphabeta/CD19-depleted stem cell transplant. The source of these receptors is a male patient aged 10-17 years who had a stem cell transplant for acute myeloid leukemia, so the T cells may come from the graft donor. Each CDR3 is given with its conserved first and last residue. A D gene is named only where the DNA matches it firmly. Clone size appears in some rows only: once, few, many, or a class for an expanded clone.

few	TRBV30	.	14	TRBJ2-7	CAWSVLAGSYEQYF	TGTGCCTGGAGTGTACTGGCGGGAAGCTACGAGCAGTACTTC
many	TRBV12-3/TRBV12-4	TRBD2	16	TRBJ2-5	CASSEGLAGRGETQYF	TGTGCCAGCAGTGAAGGACTAGCGGGAAGGGGAGAGACCCAGTACTTC
.	TRBV11-2	.	14	TRBJ2-2	CASSFSSLGGELFF	TGTGCCAGCAGCTTCTCTAGCTTGGGCGGGGAGCTGTTTTTT
few	TRBV7-8	.	12	TRBJ1-5	CASSPYHQPQHF	TGTGCCAGCAGCCCCTACCATCAGCCCCAGCATTTT
.	TRBV7-2	TRBD2	14	TRBJ2-7	CASSLVAGAYEQYF	TGTGCCAGCAGCTTGGTTGCGGGAGCTTACGAGCAGTACTTC
.	TRBV7-8	.	13	TRBJ2-1	CASSLGEDSGQFF	TGTGCCAGCAGCTTAGGGGAGGACTCGGGGCAGTTCTTC
few	TRBV12-3/TRBV12-4	.	12	TRBJ2-7	CASSLYGGEQYF	TGTGCCAGCAGTTTATATGGTGGGGAGCAGTACTTC
few	TRBV5-1	TRBD2	17	TRBJ2-7	CASSLAGLAGLSYEQYF	TGCGCCAGCAGCTTGGCGGGACTAGCGGGCCTCTCCTACGAGCAGTACTTC
many	TRBV20-1	.	12	TRBJ2-1	CSPYGPYNEQFF	TGCAGCCCTTACGGTCCTTACAATGAGCAGTTCTTC
many	TRBV14	.	17	TRBJ2-1	CASSQDLVGGAYNEQFF	TGTGCCAGCAGCCAAGATCTAGTCGGTGGGGCGTACAATGAGCAGTTCTTC
.	TRBV6-5	.	14	TRBJ2-7	CASSYEVRSYEQYF	TGTGCCAGCAGTTACGAGGTCCGCTCCTACGAGCAGTACTTC
few	TRBV29-1	.	12	TRBJ2-5	CSVPRGIGTQYF	TGCAGCGTTCCTCGGGGGATAGGGACCCAGTACTTC
.	TRBV18	.	19	TRBJ2-1	CASCLTPPRGGITYNEQFF	TGTGCCAGCTGCCTAACCCCCCCGAGGGGGGGCATTACGTACAATGAGCAGTTCTTC
.	TRBV12-3/TRBV12-4	.	13	TRBJ2-2	CASSLDLTGELFF	TGTGCCAGCAGTTTAGATCTCACCGGGGAGCTGTTTTTT
.	TRBV12-3/TRBV12-4	.	14	TRBJ2-3	CASSLMFGGDTQYF	TGTGCCAGCAGTTTAATGTTTGGAGGAGATACGCAGTATTTT